This T cell receptor (beta chain) was documented in a study of PD-1 blockade in classical Hodgkin lymphoma (dated by TCRdb to the early 2020s). Turning to the overall study: Nivolumab dosing was 3 mg/kg intravenously every 2 weeks, continuing until either disease progression or unacceptable toxicity. To define a peripheral blood immune signature of response to PD-1 blockade in classical Hodgkin lymphoma, the study combined TCR beta sequencing with CyTOF.

Taken from the germline V gene, the CDR1 and CDR2 loops are SGHDT and YYEEEE. V is trimmed back by 1 base and J by 7 bases, and the junction contains 9 bases that no gene match accounts for. The CDR3 numbers 16 residues from cysteine through phenylalanine. The retained sequence is limited to the CDR3, 48 bases, with the frame set at the first base. Genomic DNA was extracted with the Qiagen DNeasy kit from unsorted PBMCs and from negatively selected CD4+ and CD8+ fractions. TCR beta CDR3 regions were subjected to amplification by immunoSEQ multiplex PCR with primers that anneal to V and J segments. A synthetic immune receptor repertoire was used to minimize amplification bias, and any residual bias was removed computationally once sequencing was done. The paper's data handling went like this. Repertoire diversity was quantified as the Shannon entropy index using custom Python scripts. Unsorted, CD4+ and CD8+ repertoires were examined separately, except in combined analyses, for which CD4+ and CD8+ sequences were merged in silico. A clone was considered expanded if an increase in frequency of at least 2-fold after treatment relative to C1D1 was found, and a pseudocount of 0.5 was applied to clones undetected at baseline. Clones with 0 or 1 copy at C1D1 were classified as singleton clones, and clones with 2 or more copies were classified as non-singleton clones. By matching protein sequences in sorted samples from the same patient, clones expanded in unsorted samples were annotated as CD4+, CD8+ or unknown. Wilcoxon tests on paired samples were used to test diversity changes from C1D1 to C4D1. In TCRdb, the immuneACCESS table is reduced to in-frame sequences with V and J assigned. These tables do not hold every clone; where another copy was compared, an unresolved V gene accounts for under half, and the others remain unexplained. V, J and clone size derive from that table, while D and trimming were established from the DNA sequence. The sample records 20,000 to 25,000 clones, roughly 75% of which are singletons. The ten largest clonotypes hold roughly a sixth of the sample.

Read against the paper, the sample's time point label means: cycle 2 day 1 (C2D1) of nivolumab. Relapse after autologous stem cell transplantation had occurred in all trial patients, and cohorts A, B and C were distinguished by prior brentuximab vedotin exposure. A total of roughly 57 patients with relapsed/refractory classical Hodgkin lymphoma made up the trial cohort, and each patient's best overall response was complete response, partial response or progressive disease. In the multi-cohort phase II CheckMate 205 trial, trial patients received single-agent nivolumab. An independent review committee assessed best overall response by applying the 2007 International Working Group response criteria. Trial PBMCs were collected immediately before nivolumab initiation (C1D1) and during therapy at cycle 2 day 1 and cycle 4 day 1. Peripheral blood was collected in 8 mL Vacutainer Cell Preparation Tubes, from which PBMCs were isolated by centrifugation and then cryopreserved.

Broad study findings and their caveats: Lower diversity was seen in patients whose nivolumab began less than 1 year after ASCT, and these patients were left out of later analyses so that immune reconstitution would not confound the results. CD4+ but not CD8+ TCR diversity rose significantly by C4D1 (p=0.0027 vs p=0.16), most apparent in complete responders (p=0.02). Baseline TCR diversity was reported to be lower in newly diagnosed patients than in healthy donors and to be lower still in relapsed/refractory patients. Baseline diversity similar to that of newly diagnosed patients was observed in trial patients achieving complete response, whereas significantly lower diversity was observed in partial responders and progressors. The study covered only a single clinical trial cohort, and the causes of the repertoire differences, possibly disease activity or prior therapy, were still not defined.

For this clone: Its antigen is unknown. Base qualities are missing; no much larger clone stands one base away.

The rearranged chain carries TRBV5-6 and TRBJ1-1, with 11 bases matching TRBD1. The clonotype comes from a human donor with classical Hodgkin lymphoma. Here the sequenced sample was peripheral blood mononuclear cells (PBMCs), taken before the second cycle of nivolumab. The CDR3 loop reads CASSLLGTGGVFEAFF. The sequence in DNA is TGTGCCAGCAGCTTGTTAGGGACAGGGGGAGTTTTTGAAGCTTTCTTT.